The next 8 T cell receptor beta chains were all read from a single sample in a study of cytomegalovirus exposure and HLA in healthy donors. PCR involved 60 Vbeta and 13 Jbeta primers. Only in-frame clones appear in the TCRdb table, and some are missing; sequencing was by immunoSEQ multiplex PCR. In the table there are 150,000 to 200,000 clones, 85% of which are singletons. The sample was PBMCs. Every receptor here comes from a boy younger than 10 in good health and CMV-seronegative.

The V and J genes are TRBV5-1 and TRBJ2-3, with TRBD1 identical over 7 bases. CDR3 length: 15 amino acids. V gave up 0 bases and J gave up 6 bases; unmatched junction bases: 7. Germline CDR1 reads SGHRS; CDR2 reads YFSETQ. This CDR3 is CASSLGQGPGDTQYF. Here the CDR3 DNA reads TGCGCCAGCAGCTTGGGACAGGGACCAGGGGATACGCAGTATTTT.

This chain joins TRBV2 and TRBJ1-5; no definite D call. The germline CDR1 and CDR2 sequences are SNHLY and FYNNEI. This CDR3 has 14 amino acids. Trimming removed 7 bases from V and 5 bases from J, with 15 bases in between. The CDR3 bases are TGTGCCAGCAATCGGGCGGGGTTTGATCAGCCCCAGCATTTT. The encoded protein is CASNRAGFDQPQHF. The full variable domain, with the rest looked up from reference TRBV2 and TRBJ1-5, is EPEVTQTPSHQVTQMGQEVILRCVPISNHLYFYWYRQILGQKVEFLVSFYNNEISEKSEIFDDQFSVERPDGSNFTLKIRSTKLEDSAMYFCASNRAGFDQPQHFGDGTRLSIL.

V and J are TRBV13 and TRBJ2-1, with 13 bases matching TRBD2. The CDR3 runs 17 residues. Trimming removed 8 bases from V and 5 bases from J; junction bases left unmatched: 12. Germline-derived CDR1 and CDR2 are PRHDT and FYEKMQ (reference sequence). The DNA for the CDR3 is TGTGCCAGCCGTACTAGCGGGGGGGCCGGTATAGACAATGAGCAGTTCTTC. Translating gives CASRTSGGAGIDNEQFF.

The rearrangement uses TRBV28 and TRBJ1-1; no reliable D call. This CDR3 comprises 15 residues. Trimming took 6 bases from V and 8 from J, leaving 22 bases between them. Germline lookup yields CDR1 MDHEN and CDR2 SYDVKM. Written as DNA, the CDR3 is TGTGCCAGCAGCCCATTTCCTGGAGGGTACAGCGAAGCTTTCTTT. Amino acid sequence: CASSPFPGGYSEAFF.

The J gene is TRBJ1-2, the V gene TRBV15; TRBD1 matches at 7 bases. The V segment lost 5 bases and the J segment 8 bases; nucleotides outside the gene matches: 14. Germline assignment: CDR1 LNHNV and CDR2 YYDKDF (reference sequence). This CDR3 region has 15 residues. CDR3 protein: CATSPTNDRDDGYTF. CDR3 nucleotides: TGTGCCACCAGCCCCACAAATGACAGGGACGACGGCTACACCTTC.

The gene calls are TRBV2 and TRBJ1-3; D possibly corresponds to TRBD1 (6 bases). The ends were cut back, 9 bases at V and 4 bases at J, with 13 bases in the middle. This CDR3 is 13 amino acids long. Looked up from germline, CDR1 is SNHLY and CDR2 is FYNNEI. CDR3 sequence: CASSRGPGNTIYF. The CDR3 nucleotides read TGTGCCAGTTCCAGGGGACCGGGAAACACCATATATTTT. Full variable domain (remainder filled in from reference TRBV2 and TRBJ1-3): EPEVTQTPSHQVTQMGQEVILRCVPISNHLYFYWYRQILGQKVEFLVSFYNNEISEKSEIFDDQFSVERPDGSNFTLKIRSTKLEDSAMYFCASSRGPGNTIYFGEGSWLTVV.

The V and J genes are TRBV15 and TRBJ2-3; no clear D gene. This CDR3 spans 15 amino acids. V was trimmed by 1 base and J by 1 base, leaving 9 bases between them. The V gene's germline CDR1 is LNHNV and CDR2 YYDKDF (reference sequence). The CDR3, as DNA: TGTGCCACCAGCAGAGGACTGGATCGCACAGATACGCAGTATTTT. This gives the protein CATSRGLDRTDTQYF. Full variable domain (rest looked up from reference TRBV15 and TRBJ2-3): DAMVIQNPRYQVTQFGKPVTLSCSQTLNHNVMYWYQQKSSQAPKLLFHYYDKDFNNEADTPDNFQSRRPNTSFCFLDIRSPGLGDTAMYLCATSRGLDRTDTQYFGPGTRLTVL.

The genes are TRBV2 and TRBJ2-1, with D tentatively TRBD2 (6 bases). In germline, CDR1 is SNHLY, CDR2 FYNNEI. This CDR3 is 15 amino acids long. V gave up 7 bases and J gave up 5 bases, with 18 bases separating them. CDR3 residues: CASKSGAEPDNEQFF. The CDR3 nucleotides are TGTGCCAGCAAGTCGGGAGCGGAGCCTGACAATGAGCAGTTCTTC.